The source of this T cell receptor beta chain is a study of blood T cell repertoires in COVID-19. CDR3 length: 15 amino acids. From germline, CDR1 is LNHDA and CDR2 SQIVND (reference sequence). The ends were cut back, 3 bases at V and 0 bases at J, with 9 bases in the middle. Individuals drawn from around 25 US areas were about 18 to 90 years old. Assay used: immunoSEQ multiplex PCR; TCRdb lists only in-frame clones, some missing. Among some 240,000 clones, roughly 81% were seen once, and the ten largest hold about 6.9%. This clone appeared a few times. Input material: PBMCs or T cells enriched from blood (not recorded which). The TCR sequence derives from a woman between 50 and 59 years old who had been exposed to COVID-19. The rearrangement links TRBV19 to TRBJ1-5; no reliable D call. CDR3 coding DNA: TGTGCCAGTAGTATCGGTTTTTATAGCAATCAGCCCCAGCATTTT. It encodes CASSIGFYSNQPQHF.